The text below deals with one T cell receptor beta chain. These data come from a study of blood T cells in healthy people across ages. The germline V gene encodes CDR1 MNHEY and CDR2 SVGEGT. Germline trimming cut 7 bases from V and 5 bases from J; bases unmatched to any gene: 10. The CDR3 runs 15 residues. Through a sample-barcoded 5' primer and a J-beta primer mix, a second PCR was run for 7 to 11 cycles. Each sample provided no less than 2.5 million CDR3-containing paired-end reads. MiXCR, applied by TCRdb to the 5' RACE reads, yields one record per CDR3 protein. The sample has 800,000 or so distinct CDR3 sequences, 25% seen once. The sample also formed part of further work on T cells of mothers and their children. Turning to that study: A few healthy Caucasian mothers served as donors, and their six children did as well.

V usage is TRBV6-2 or TRBV6-3 and J usage is TRBJ2-1; 8 positions match TRBD2. The specimen was blood. The TCR comes from a boy between 10 and 17 years old in good health. The CDR3 reads CASNEPGLADNEQFF. The CDR3 DNA sequence: TGTGCCAGCAACGAACCCGGACTAGCCGACAATGAGCAGTTCTTC.